This TCR beta chain was captured by sequencing in a study of shared clonotypes between healthy human individuals. Evenly divided among several immunoSEQ plates was the genomic DNA of each subset. Method: immunoSEQ multiplex PCR; TCRdb's copy keeps in-frame clones and lacks some. The table lists some 630,000 clones, about three quarters of them singletons. The CDR3 totals 16 residues. Per germline, CDR1 MNHNS and CDR2 SASEGT. V was cut by 0 bases and J by 7 bases, with 16 bases left in between. Sequenced: memory CD4+ T cells sorted from blood. Described subset: CD45RA-negative fraction. This TCR was sampled from a woman in her 30s in good health. This rearrangement joins TRBV6-1 to TRBJ2-4; the D gene is possibly TRBD2 (7 bases). In nucleotides, the CDR3 is TGTGCCAGCAGTGAAGCGCGTGGGGGGGCGCGGAACATTCAGTACTTC. It is translated as CASSEARGGARNIQYF.